Listed below are T cell receptor beta chains from one sample, sequenced in a study of persistence of HIV-infected CD4 T cells. No antigen is known for these receptors. Measured with immunoSEQ multiplex PCR; TCRdb has only the in-frame clones, and not every one. This repertoire shows around 42,000 clones, more than 75% found once; its top ten account for over 12%. Source: CD4+ T cells sorted from PBMCs after approximately 20-hour stimulation, taken from a patient who received antiretroviral therapy. Receptors were obtained from an adult man with HIV who was CMV-seropositive. CDR3s include the opening cysteine and the closing phenylalanine or tryptophan. The D gene is left open where the match is weak. Clone size is not always given. Where it is, it says once, few, many or a class for expanded clones.

clone size: few; V gene: TRBV27; J gene: TRBJ1-1; D gene: -; CDR3 protein: CASRESGGTEAFF; CDR3 DNA: TGTGCCAGCCGAGAAAGTGGAGGCACTGAAGCTTTCTTT
clone size: -; V gene: TRBV7-9; J gene: TRBJ2-7; D gene: -; CDR3 protein: CASSPRTGSYEQYF; CDR3 DNA: TGTGCCAGCAGCCCCCGAACAGGGTCCTACGAGCAGTACTTC
clone size: -; V gene: TRBV5-5; J gene: TRBJ2-1; D gene: TRBD2; CDR3 protein: CASSRTSGYNEQFF; CDR3 DNA: TGTGCCAGCTCCCGGACTAGCGGATACAATGAGCAGTTCTTC
clone size: once; V gene: TRBV11-1; J gene: TRBJ2-7; D gene: -; CDR3 protein: CASSRDSPYEQYF; CDR3 DNA: TGTGCCAGCAGCCGTGACAGTCCCTACGAGCAGTACTTC
clone size: -; V gene: TRBV2; J gene: TRBJ1-3; D gene: -; CDR3 protein: CASSEDFYSGNTIYF; CDR3 DNA: TGTGCCAGCAGTGAAGATTTCTACTCTGGAAACACCATATATTTT
clone size: -; V gene: TRBV19; J gene: TRBJ1-5; D gene: TRBD1; CDR3 protein: CASSTIPGQGASQPQHF; CDR3 DNA: TGTGCCAGTAGTACTATCCCGGGACAGGGGGCGAGTCAGCCCCAGCATTTT
clone size: once; V gene: TRBV30; J gene: TRBJ1-5; D gene: -; CDR3 protein: CAWSVRVDQPQHF; CDR3 DNA: TGTGCCTGGAGTGTACGAGTTGACCAGCCCCAGCATTTT
clone size: -; V gene: TRBV5-1; J gene: TRBJ1-3; D gene: -; CDR3 protein: CASSPDGRSGNTIYF; CDR3 DNA: TGCGCCAGCAGCCCGGACGGACGATCTGGAAACACCATATATTTT
clone size: -; V gene: TRBV3-1/TRBV3-2; J gene: TRBJ2-7; D gene: TRBD1; CDR3 protein: CASSQDSNRGGREQYF; CDR3 DNA: TGTGCCAGCAGCCAAGATTCTAACAGGGGTGGACGCGAGCAGTACTTC
clone size: -; V gene: TRBV28; J gene: TRBJ1-4; D gene: -; CDR3 protein: CASSLLLEKLFF; CDR3 DNA: TGTGCCAGCAGTTTATTATTGGAAAAACTGTTTTTT
clone size: -; V gene: TRBV3-1/TRBV3-2; J gene: TRBJ2-2; D gene: -; CDR3 protein: CASKNVKGELFF; CDR3 DNA: TGTGCCAGCAAAAACGTCAAAGGGGAGCTGTTTTTT
clone size: few; V gene: TRBV7-2; J gene: TRBJ2-6; D gene: TRBD1; CDR3 protein: CASSVDRVGSGANVLTF; CDR3 DNA: TGTGCCAGCAGCGTGGACAGGGTGGGCTCTGGGGCCAACGTCCTGACTTTC
clone size: -; V gene: TRBV28; J gene: TRBJ1-5; D gene: -; CDR3 protein: CASEQTGFWEPQHF; CDR3 DNA: TGTGCCAGCGAACAAACAGGGTTCTGGGAGCCCCAGCATTTT
clone size: -; V gene: TRBV30; J gene: TRBJ1-4; D gene: -; CDR3 protein: CAWSKQSNEKLFF; CDR3 DNA: TGTGCCTGGAGTAAACAGAGTAATGAAAAACTGTTTTTT